These 9 T cell receptor beta chains share one sample of origin, sequenced in a study of shared clonotypes between healthy human individuals. The repertoire was sequenced with immunoSEQ multiplex PCR; TCRdb's copy has only in-frame clones and lacks some. The sample lists 1,100,000 or so clones; roughly 74% were seen once. Source material: memory CD4+ T cells from PBMCs. This sample's subset: CD45RA-negative fraction. The origin of the receptors is a man aged 18-30 years in good health. Some clones in this sample may be carry-over from other donors' samples.

The CDR3 coding sequence is TGTGCCACCAGGCAAGGCCTATCTCTCTCTGGAAACACCATATATTTT. Protein: CATRQGLSLSGNTIYF. This chain uses TRBV15 with TRBJ1-3; D uncertain. The CDR3 consists of 16 residues. Trimming pared 6 bases from V and 0 bases from J, leaving 15 bases between. The germline V gene encodes CDR1 LNHNV and CDR2 YYDKDF (reference sequence).

This chain connects TRBV2 to TRBJ2-1; 11 bases fit TRBD2. The CDR3 has 14 residues. Germline CDR1 and CDR2: SNHLY and FYNNEI. V gave up 8 bases and J gave up 5 bases; unmatched junction bases: 5. DNA of the CDR3: TGTGCCAGCTTACTAGCGGGAGACCACAATGAGCAGTTCTTC. It specifies CASLLAGDHNEQFF. Full variable domain (outside the CDR3, taken from reference TRBV2 and TRBJ2-1): EPEVTQTPSHQVTQMGQEVILRCVPISNHLYFYWYRQILGQKVEFLVSFYNNEISEKSEIFDDQFSVERPDGSNFTLKIRSTKLEDSAMYFCASLLAGDHNEQFFGPGTRLTVL.

This chain connects TRBV7-9 to TRBJ2-5, with TRBD2 as a possible D gene (5 bases). The CDR3 contains 14 residues. CDR1 SEHNR and CDR2 FQNEAQ come from the germline V gene (reference sequence). Deletions cut 11 bases from V and 3 bases from J, with 19 bases between. The CDR3 nucleotides read TGTGCCGGGAACGAGGAGGTCACAAAAGAGACCCAGTACTTC. This encodes CAGNEEVTKETQYF.

CDR3 amino acids: CASSTGLYGYTF. CDR3 nucleotides: TGTGCCAGCTCAACGGGCCTCTATGGCTACACCTTC. The chain recombines TRBV2 with TRBJ1-2, with no clear D. The CDR3 consists of 12 residues. Trimming stripped 8 bases from V and 4 bases from J, with 11 bases between. Germline V gene data show CDR1 as SNHLY and CDR2 as FYNNEI.

The chain recombines TRBV30 with TRBJ2-1; TRBD1 matches at 10 bases. The CDR3 has 13 amino acids. CDR1 and CDR2 from the germline V gene are GTSNPN and SVGIG (reference sequence). Losses at the gene ends were 4 bases for V and 6 bases for J; bases not matched to a gene: 3. The chain's CDR3 is CAWKGQGINEQFF. The CDR3 region has the DNA TGTGCCTGGAAGGGACAGGGGATCAATGAGCAGTTCTTC. The whole variable domain, remainder taken from reference TRBV30 and TRBJ2-1, is SQTIHQWPATLVQPVGSPLSLECTVEGTSNPNLYWYRQAAGRGLQLLFYSVGIGQISSEVPQNLSASRPQDRQFILSSKKLLLSDSGFYLCAWKGQGINEQFFGPGTRLTVL.

This clone showed up just a few times. The chain couples TRBV28 to TRBJ2-2; D call uncertain. This CDR3 contains 13 residues. Germline lookup yields CDR1 MDHEN and CDR2 SYDVKM. Trimming took off 3 bases at V and 6 bases at J, with 8 bases between the two ends. CDR3 residues: CASSFHGSGELFF. The CDR3 coding sequence is TGTGCCAGCAGTTTTCATGGGTCCGGGGAGCTGTTTTTT.

The chain is built from TRBV29-1 and TRBJ1-1; TRBD1 is a possible D gene (5 bases). Looked up from germline, CDR1 is SQVTM and CDR2 is ANQGSEA. The CDR3 spans 13 residues. V gave up 3 bases and J gave up 4 bases, with 12 bases separating them. The CDR3 loop reads CSVDWGRGTEAFF. The DNA for the CDR3 is TGCAGCGTTGACTGGGGGAGGGGCACTGAAGCTTTCTTT.

The V call is TRBV4-1, the J call TRBJ1-5; D perhaps matches TRBD1 (6 bases). The ends were cut back, 5 bases at V and 2 bases at J, with 10 bases in the middle. Germline assignment: CDR1 MGHRA and CDR2 YSYEKL. The CDR3 loop spans 14 amino acids. Here the CDR3 reads CASSKRTGNQPQHF. CDR3 nucleotide sequence: TGCGCCAGCAGCAAAAGGACAGGCAATCAGCCCCAGCATTTT.

The chain combines TRBV29-1 with TRBJ2-1; D unclear. The CDR3 is 13 residues long. V lost 5 bases and J lost 2, with 10 bases in between. The germline V gene has CDR1 SQVTM and CDR2 ANQGSEA. CDR3 sequence reads: CSVWSRAYNEQFF. As DNA, the CDR3 is TGCAGCGTTTGGTCCCGAGCCTACAATGAGCAGTTCTTC.